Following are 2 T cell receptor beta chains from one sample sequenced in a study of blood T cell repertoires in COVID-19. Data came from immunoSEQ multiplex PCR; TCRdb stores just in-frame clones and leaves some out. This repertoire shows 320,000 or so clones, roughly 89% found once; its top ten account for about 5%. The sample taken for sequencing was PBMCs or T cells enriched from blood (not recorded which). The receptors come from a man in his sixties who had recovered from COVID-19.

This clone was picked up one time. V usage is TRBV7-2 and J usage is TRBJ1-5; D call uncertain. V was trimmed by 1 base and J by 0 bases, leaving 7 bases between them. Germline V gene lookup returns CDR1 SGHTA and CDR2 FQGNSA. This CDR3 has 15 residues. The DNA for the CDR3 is TGTGCCAGCAGCTTAGACAGAGATAGCAATCAGCCCCAGCATTTT. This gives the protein CASSLDRDSNQPQHF.

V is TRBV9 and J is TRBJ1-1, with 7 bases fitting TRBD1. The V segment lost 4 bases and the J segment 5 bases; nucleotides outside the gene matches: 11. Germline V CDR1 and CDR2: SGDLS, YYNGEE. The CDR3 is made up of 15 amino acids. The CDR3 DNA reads TGTGCCAGCAGCTCCCGACAGGGCTCGGGGACTGAAGCTTTCTTT. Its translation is CASSSRQGSGTEAFF.